One and the same sample provided the 31 T cell receptor beta chains below, sequenced in a study of response to subunit inactivated influenza vaccine (dated by TCRdb to between 2017 and 2018). Interpreted using the paper, the time point label stands for: 45 days after influenza vaccine administration. To prepare the library, RT-PCR was applied. These reads were obtained on an Illumina HiSeq 2500. TCRdb took the public reads, trimmed them with fastp at Q25, ran MiXCR for clone calling and kept in-frame beta chains. Entries that share a CDR3 protein sequence are merged under the most common genes and DNA. This sample lists over 400,000 distinct CDR3 sequences; about 10% were detected once. The ten largest clonotypes hold approximately 12% of the sample. Sequencing was performed on PBMCs from blood, taken 35 to 45 days after vaccination. The receptors were sampled from a man aged 50 to 60 who received an inactivated influenza vaccine. Donor details come from another sample of the same person, matched by shared clones.

The chain links TRBV12-3 or TRBV12-4 to TRBJ2-2; D is perhaps TRBD1 (6 bases). The CDR3 runs to 15 residues. Between the trimmed V and J ends, which lost 1 base and 6 bases, there was a span of 12 bases. CDR3 nucleotides: TGTGCCAGCAGTTTAGGACAGGTTAAGGCCGGGGAGCTGTTTTTT. Its translation is CASSLGQVKAGELFF.

J is TRBJ1-3 and V is TRBV11-2; possibly TRBD1 for D (6 bases). V was trimmed by 5 bases and J by 4 bases, leaving 15 bases between them. CDR1 SGHAT and CDR2 FQNNGV come from the germline V gene. The CDR3 is 15 amino acids. CDR3 nucleotide sequence: TGTGCCAGCAGCAATACCCTCGGGGGCGGAAACACCATATATTTT. Encoded protein: CASSNTLGGGNTIYF.

This clonotype was seen a few times. This rearrangement joins TRBV6-5 to TRBJ2-3, with 7 bases aligning to TRBD2. The V and J ends lost 2 bases and 2 bases, in that order; junction bases with no gene match: 4. The V gene's germline CDR1 is MNHEY and CDR2 SVGAGI. This CDR3 region has 15 residues. CDR3 DNA sequence: TGTGCCAGCAGTTACACCGGGACTAACACAGATACGCAGTATTTT. Protein product: CASSYTGTNTDTQYF.

A few counts support this clonotype. J is TRBJ2-2 and V is TRBV28; unclear D gene. Germline V gene sequence: CDR1 MDHEN, CDR2 SYDVKM. V lost 6 bases and J lost 6, with 14 bases in between. The CDR3 contains 14 residues. The CDR3 nucleotides are TGTGCCAGCAGGGGTCTCAACCGGCCCGGGGAGCTGTTTTTT. This gives the protein CASRGLNRPGELFF.

This sequence joins TRBV4-3 and TRBJ2-5; perhaps TRBD2 as D (5 bases). Germline V gene data show CDR1 as LGHNA and CDR2 as YSLEER. This CDR3 contains 17 residues. V dropped 0 bases and J dropped 5 bases, with 19 bases sitting between them. The CDR3 sequence: CASSQDLVSAEDETQYF. In nucleotides, the CDR3 is TGCGCCAGCAGCCAAGATTTAGTTTCAGCGGAAGATGAGACCCAGTACTTC.

The rearrangement links TRBV20-1 to TRBJ2-7; the D gene is possibly TRBD2 (6 bases). Per germline, CDR1 DFQATT and CDR2 SNEGSKA (reference sequence). The CDR3 covers 12 residues. Trimming removed 3 bases from V and 3 bases from J, with 9 bases in between. The chain's CDR3 is CSASREFYEQYF. The CDR3 DNA sequence: TGCAGTGCTAGTCGGGAGTTCTACGAGCAGTACTTC.

The table lists this clonotype with many counts. The chain combines TRBV20-1 with TRBJ2-1; no firm D call. CDR3 length: 12 residues. The ends were cut back, 6 bases at V and 3 bases at J, with 9 bases in the middle. Germline V gene data show CDR1 as DFQATT and CDR2 as SNEGSKA (reference sequence). CDR3 nucleotide sequence: TGCAGTGCCGGTTTGAACTACAATGAGCAGTTCTTC. Its protein is CSAGLNYNEQFF.

This clonotype was detected ten times or more. The V and J genes are TRBV18 and TRBJ2-3, with D unresolved. The CDR3 extends over 13 amino acids. Germline V lookup: CDR1 KGHSH, CDR2 LQKENI. V dropped 2 bases and J dropped 6 bases, with 9 bases sitting between them. Written as DNA, the CDR3 is TGTGCCAGCTCACCAAGGCAACAGGATACGCAGTATTTT. As protein: CASSPRQQDTQYF.

This clonotype was seen a handful of times. V and J are TRBV20-1 and TRBJ2-7; 9 bases fit TRBD2. This CDR3 contains 15 residues. From germline, CDR1 is DFQATT and CDR2 SNEGSKA (reference sequence). V was clipped by 2 bases and J by 6 bases; unmatched bases: 11. The CDR3 loop reads CSARPMAGGTPEQYF. In nucleotides, the CDR3 is TGCAGTGCTAGACCGATGGCGGGAGGGACTCCCGAGCAGTACTTC.

The chain is built from TRBV24-1 and TRBJ2-5; TRBD2 matches at 12 bases. Germline V CDR1 and CDR2: KGHDR, SFDVKD. V lost 2 bases and J lost 4; bases outside the gene matches: 4. CDR3 length equals 16 residues. The CDR3 nucleotides are TGTGCCACCAGTGATTCAAGACTAGCGGGAGTAGAGACCCAGTACTTC. Its protein is CATSDSRLAGVETQYF.

The chain joins TRBV6-5 to TRBJ2-5, with 13 bases identical to TRBD2. The CDR3 consists of 16 residues. V was pared by 4 bases and J by 7 bases, with 9 bases of the junction left unmatched. Germline CDR1 MNHEY, CDR2 SVGAGI. For the CDR3, the DNA is TGTGCCAGCAGTTCCGGAGGACTAGCGGGGGCGGGGACCCAGTACTTC. This codes for CASSSGGLAGAGTQYF.

This clonotype came up many times. The rearrangement uses TRBV5-5 and TRBJ2-2; perhaps D is TRBD1 or TRBD2 (5 bases each). This CDR3 region has 15 residues. V was pared by 0 bases and J by 7 bases, with 13 bases between. The germline gives CDR1 SGHKS, CDR2 YYEKEE (reference sequence). This CDR3 is CASSLGGTRGGELFF. The CDR3 DNA reads TGTGCCAGCAGCTTGGGGGGCACGAGGGGCGGGGAGCTGTTTTTT.

This clonotype was counted at least ten times. The chain employs TRBV3-1 and TRBJ2-1, with 7 positions matching TRBD2. This CDR3 spans 15 amino acids. Germline assignment: CDR1 LGHDT and CDR2 YNNKEL (reference sequence). After removal of 1 base from V and 14 bases from J, the junction contained 14 bases not matched to a gene. The DNA of the CDR3 is TGTGCCAGCAGCCAAGGGGCGACTAGCAGCTTTAGAAAGTTCTTC. This encodes CASSQGATSSFRKFF.

This clonotype turned up a few times. V gene TRBV24-1 combines with J gene TRBJ2-1, with TRBD1 identical over 9 bases. The germline CDR1 and CDR2 sequences are KGHDR and SFDVKD. J was trimmed by 7 bases and V by 1 base; bases with no gene match: 4. The CDR3 sequence is 15 residues long. The CDR3: CATSDLIQGANEQFF. For the CDR3, the DNA is TGTGCCACCAGTGATTTAATACAGGGGGCAAATGAGCAGTTCTTC.

This clonotype was observed a few times. This rearrangement joins TRBV12-3 or TRBV12-4 to TRBJ1-2; 9 positions agree with TRBD1. Unmatched junction bases numbered 12, after V lost 5 bases and J lost 14 bases. The length of the CDR3 is 13 residues. The CDR3 loop is CASSREGDRAKTF. The CDR3 DNA sequence: TGTGCCAGCAGTAGAGAAGGGGACAGGGCAAAGACCTTC.

This clonotype was counted many times. The rearrangement joins TRBV11-2 to TRBJ2-6; D gene ambiguous. The germline V gene has CDR1 SGHAT and CDR2 FQNNGV. This CDR3 contains 13 residues. The ends were cut back, 6 bases at V and 1 base at J, with 4 bases in the middle. The CDR3 DNA is TGTGCCAGCAGAACGTCTGGGGCCAACGTCCTGACTTTC. Translation gives CASRTSGANVLTF.

This clonotype showed up just a few times. This rearrangement joins TRBV10-1 to TRBJ2-1; 7 bases are a match to TRBD1. Per germline, CDR1 WNHNN and CDR2 SYGVQD (reference sequence). J gave up 12 bases and V 8 bases, and 13 bases lay outside the gene matches. There are 13 residues in the CDR3. The chain's CDR3 is CASGTAMVAGQFF. The CDR3 DNA sequence: TGCGCCAGCGGGACAGCGATGGTTGCGGGGCAGTTCTTC.

The chain couples TRBV7-2 to TRBJ1-2; D gene unclear. The germline gives CDR1 SGHTA, CDR2 FQGNSA. This CDR3 has 13 residues. V lost 5 bases and J lost 3, with 10 bases in between. The CDR3 DNA reads TGTGCCAGCAGCACCCGACCTGACTATGGCTACACCTTC. Amino acids: CASSTRPDYGYTF.

This clonotype showed up just a few times. The chain links TRBV3-1 to TRBJ1-4; D remains unclear. Trimming removed 0 bases at V and 0 bases at J, with 5 bases between. The CDR3 loop spans 15 amino acids. Germline loops: CDR1 LGHDT, CDR2 YNNKEL (reference sequence). The chain's CDR3 is CASSQDGATNEKLFF. For the CDR3, the DNA is TGTGCCAGCAGCCAAGACGGAGCAACTAATGAAAAACTGTTTTTT.

There are many counts of this clonotype. The rearrangement links TRBV12-3 or TRBV12-4 to TRBJ2-7; unclear D gene. The CDR3 spans 12 residues. V dropped 7 bases and J dropped 2 bases, with 9 bases sitting between them. The CDR3 spells CASKGKTYEQYF. Written as DNA, the CDR3 is TGTGCCAGCAAGGGTAAAACCTACGAGCAGTACTTC.

This clonotype was recorded a few times. The V and J genes are TRBV4-1 and TRBJ2-3; 10 nucleotides agree with TRBD1. The CDR3 sequence is 13 residues long. Germline CDR1 is MGHRA and CDR2 is YSYEKL. V lost 4 bases to trimming and J lost 11 bases; unmatched junction nucleotides: 6. As DNA, the CDR3 is TGCGCCAGCAGCCCCGACAGGGGGCATTGGCAGTATTTT. Translated: CASSPDRGHWQYF.

The rearrangement joins TRBV14 to TRBJ2-1; 11 nucleotides agree with TRBD2. The CDR3 runs to 17 residues. Germline V gene sequence: CDR1 SGHDN, CDR2 FVKESK. With V trimmed by 1 base and J by 3 bases, 5 bases remained unmatched. CDR3 sequence (DNA): TGTGCCAGCAGCCAAGCTTATAGCGGGGGGGTCTACAATGAGCAGTTCTTC. Its translation is CASSQAYSGGVYNEQFF.

Many counts were recorded for this clonotype. The chain joins TRBV6-2 or TRBV6-3 to TRBJ2-2; TRBD2 matches 11 bases. CDR3 length equals 22 residues. The germline V gene has CDR1 MNHEY and CDR2 SVGEGT. After removal of 0 bases from V and 0 bases from J, the junction contained 15 bases not matched to a gene. The CDR3 reads CASSYSKTNKGLAEPNTGELFF. The CDR3 DNA reads as TGTGCCAGCAGTTACTCCAAAACCAACAAGGGACTAGCGGAACCGAACACCGGGGAGCTGTTTTTT.

J is TRBJ1-1 and V is TRBV7-9; the D is unclear. Looked up from germline, CDR1 is SEHNR and CDR2 is FQNEAQ (reference sequence). Trimming took 8 bases from V and 11 from J, leaving 18 bases between them. The CDR3 is made up of 12 amino acids. The DNA of the CDR3 is TGTGCCAGCGAGGGATCCACTGTTCCTGCTTTCTTT. Its protein product is CASEGSTVPAFF.

The chain is built from TRBV7-2 and TRBJ2-1; D is possibly TRBD2 (5 bases). The V and J ends lost 0 bases and 4 bases respectively, with 13 bases between them. The CDR3 has 16 amino acids. CDR1 is SGHTA, CDR2 FQGNSA, per germline. CDR3 amino acids: CASSLAVGVLYNEQFF. CDR3 DNA sequence: TGTGCCAGCAGCTTAGCGGTGGGAGTCTTATACAATGAGCAGTTCTTC.

The rearrangement joins TRBV20-1 to TRBJ2-3, with 11 positions matching TRBD2. The CDR3 extends over 17 amino acids. The junction had 11 bases not matched to a gene; V was cut back by 2 bases and J by 4 bases. Germline V gene sequence: CDR1 DFQATT, CDR2 SNEGSKA (reference sequence). In DNA, the CDR3 is TGCAGTGCTAGACCTCGAACTAGCGGGAGCTTGCCAGATACGCAGTATTTT. This codes for CSARPRTSGSLPDTQYF.

This clonotype has just a few counts. The J gene is TRBJ2-1, the V gene TRBV12-3 or TRBV12-4, with TRBD2 matching 9 bases. The V and J ends lost 6 bases and 5 bases, in that order; junction bases with no gene match: 11. The CDR3 is 16 amino acids. CDR3 residues: CASSPDWRGGNNEQFF. CDR3 DNA: TGTGCCAGCAGCCCTGATTGGCGGGGGGGAAACAATGAGCAGTTCTTC.

There are a few counts of this clonotype. The chain is built from TRBV3-1 and TRBJ2-5, with D unresolved. The V gene lost 2 bases and the J gene lost 5 bases, with 15 bases spanning the gap. In germline, CDR1 is LGHDT, CDR2 YNNKEL (reference sequence). CDR3 size: 15 residues. CDR3 coding DNA: TGTGCCAGCAGCCAATTTTCTAGAGGTGGGGAGACCCAGTACTTC. Translation gives CASSQFSRGGETQYF.

This clonotype was recorded a few times. The CDR3 bases are TGCGCCAGCAGCTTGGATCCGGGGGACTATGGCTACACCTTC. This translates into CASSLDPGDYGYTF. V and J are TRBV5-1 and TRBJ1-2, with D perhaps matching TRBD1 (5 bases). The germline V gene has CDR1 SGHRS and CDR2 YFSETQ. The CDR3 covers 14 residues. V was trimmed by 0 bases and J by 3 bases, leaving 9 bases between them.

The chain combines TRBV7-9 with TRBJ1-6; 8 nucleotides agree with TRBD1. V trimming: 4 bases; J trimming: 14 bases; junction bases outside the gene matches: 10. Germline loops: CDR1 SEHNR, CDR2 FQNEAQ (reference sequence). This CDR3 contains 14 residues. The chain's CDR3 is CASSSGPGGETLHF. In DNA, the CDR3 is TGTGCCAGCAGCTCCGGCCCAGGGGGCGAAACCCTCCACTTT.

This clonotype occurred a few times. The V and J genes are TRBV7-4 and TRBJ2-7; D is unresolved. The CDR3 consists of 14 residues. V dropped 6 bases and J dropped 3 bases, with 15 bases sitting between them. Germline V gene sequence: CDR1 SGHVT, CDR2 SQSDAQ. The CDR3 region has the DNA TGTGCCAGCAGTTCCGTGGGGATGTACTACGAGCAGTACTTC. Translating gives CASSSVGMYYEQYF.